These 12 T cell receptor beta chains came from one sample sequenced in a study of T cell changes during pregnancy in multiple sclerosis. Clones were sequenced by immunoSEQ multiplex PCR, and TCRdb holds only the in-frame ones, with some missing. The data contain approximately 52,000 clones, 85% to 95% of them seen just once; the ten biggest clones take up roughly 0.91%. Here the sequenced sample was CD4+ T cells from peripheral blood mononuclear cells, taken in the second trimester of pregnancy. These receptors all come from a female donor in good health, enrolled as a control in a pregnancy study.

The CDR3 region is CASSSSGAGEAFF. CDR3 bases: TGTGCCAGCAGCTCATCAGGGGCGGGTGAAGCTTTCTTT. The rearrangement links TRBV7-2 to TRBJ1-1; possibly TRBD1 for D (6 bases). Germline values: CDR1 SGHTA, CDR2 FQGNSA. This CDR3 comprises 13 residues. Trimming took off 4 bases at V and 7 bases at J, with 13 bases between the two ends.

This clone occurred once. This chain links TRBV19 with TRBJ1-2, with unresolved D. V was clipped by 6 bases and J by 5 bases, with 10 bases between them. This CDR3 region has 12 residues. Germline V lookup: CDR1 LNHDA, CDR2 SQIVND (reference sequence). CDR3 nucleotides: TGTGCCAGTAGCCGGACGGGGTATGGCTACACCTTC. Its protein product is CASSRTGYGYTF.

A few counts support this clone. This chain connects TRBV6-6 to TRBJ1-1; possibly TRBD1 for D (5 bases). The CDR3 is made up of 11 amino acids. Trimming stripped 4 bases from V and 11 bases from J, with 11 bases between. CDR1 and CDR2 from the germline V gene are MNHNY and SVGAGI (reference sequence). CDR3 sequence reads: CASSWGESAFF. For the CDR3, the DNA is TGTGCCAGCAGTTGGGGGGAATCGGCTTTCTTT.

The chain recombines TRBV7-2 with TRBJ2-3; D is perhaps TRBD2 (5 bases). The V gene lost 5 bases and the J gene lost 3 bases, with 6 bases spanning the gap. The germline gives CDR1 SGHTA, CDR2 FQGNSA. This CDR3 is 12 amino acids long. DNA of the CDR3: TGTGCCAGCAGCCGGGATACAGATACGCAGTATTTT. Translating gives CASSRDTDTQYF.

This chain uses TRBV14 with TRBJ1-1; no firm D call. The V gene lost 4 bases and the J gene lost 1 base, with 7 bases spanning the gap. CDR1 is SGHDN, CDR2 FVKESK, per germline. The CDR3 has 13 residues. CDR3 sequence: CASSLGQNTEAFF. CDR3 sequence (DNA): TGTGCCAGCAGCCTTGGGCAGAACACTGAAGCTTTCTTT. Full variable domain (remainder filled in from reference TRBV14 and TRBJ1-1): EAGVTQFPSHSVIEKGQTVTLRCDPISGHDNLYWYRRVMGKEIKFLLHFVKESKQDESGMPNNRFLAERTGGTYSTLKVQPAELEDSGVYFCASSLGQNTEAFFGQGTRLTVV.

The gene calls are TRBV7-2 and TRBJ2-7, with D possibly matching TRBD2 (7 bases). Trimming pared 2 bases from V and 1 base from J, leaving 15 bases between. The CDR3 covers 16 residues. Per germline, CDR1 SGHTA and CDR2 FQGNSA. The CDR3 here is CASSLRGGAVSYEQYF. CDR3 coding DNA: TGTGCCAGCAGCTTACGTGGGGGGGCAGTATCCTACGAGCAGTACTTC.

The rearrangement joins TRBV7-9 to TRBJ2-5, with D tentatively TRBD1 (6 bases). The V and J ends lost 6 bases and 3 bases respectively, with 11 bases between them. The CDR3 runs to 13 residues. The germline gives CDR1 SEHNR, CDR2 FQNEAQ (reference sequence). The CDR3 bases are TGTGCCAGCAGTCCAGGGGAAAAAGAGACCCAGTACTTC. It translates to CASSPGEKETQYF.

This chain joins TRBV5-1 and TRBJ2-3; 13 bases are a match to TRBD2. The V gene end was trimmed by 4 bases and the J gene end by 3 bases; junction bases not matched to a gene: 5. The germline CDR1 and CDR2 sequences are SGHRS and YFSETQ. The length of the CDR3 is 16 residues. Written as DNA, the CDR3 is TGCGCCAGCAGCAGAACTAGCGGGGGGGCGACAGATACGCAGTATTTT. Amino acids: CASSRTSGGATDTQYF.

The chain is built from TRBV6-5 and TRBJ1-4, with 9 bases aligning to TRBD1. The CDR3 is 15 amino acids. J gave up 7 bases and V 3 bases, and 6 bases lay outside the gene matches. The germline gives CDR1 MNHEY, CDR2 SVGAGI. The chain's CDR3 is CASSYGDRVAEKLFF. The CDR3 nucleotides are TGTGCCAGCAGTTATGGGGACAGGGTTGCTGAAAAACTGTTTTTT.

This clone came up once. The V gene is TRBV10-3, the J gene TRBJ1-1; D is possibly TRBD1 (5 bases). Trimming left V 0 bases short and J 8 bases short, with 10 bases between. This CDR3 region has 13 residues. CDR1 and CDR2 (germline): ENHRY, SYGVKD. The CDR3 bases are TGTGCCATCAGTGAGTCGATGGGGCGGGAAGCTTTCTTT. It is translated as CAISESMGREAFF.

V is TRBV14 and J is TRBJ2-2; 14 nucleotides match TRBD2. Germline V lookup: CDR1 SGHDN, CDR2 FVKESK. Trimming removed 4 bases from V and 6 bases from J; junction bases left unmatched: 4. This CDR3 is 16 amino acids long. CDR3 in amino acids: CASSPRLAGGSGELFF. In DNA, the CDR3 is TGTGCCAGCAGCCCCCGACTAGCGGGGGGGTCCGGGGAGCTGTTTTTT. Full variable domain (remainder filled in from reference TRBV14 and TRBJ2-2): EAGVTQFPSHSVIEKGQTVTLRCDPISGHDNLYWYRRVMGKEIKFLLHFVKESKQDESGMPNNRFLAERTGGTYSTLKVQPAELEDSGVYFCASSPRLAGGSGELFFGEGSRLTVL.

The V and J genes are TRBV7-9 and TRBJ1-5; D is undetermined. V shed 6 bases and J shed 2 bases, with 8 bases lying between them. CDR3 size: 13 residues. The V gene's germline CDR1 is SEHNR and CDR2 FQNEAQ (reference sequence). CDR3 amino acids: CASRKEGNQPQHF. The CDR3 region has the DNA TGTGCCAGCAGGAAGGAGGGCAATCAGCCCCAGCATTTT.